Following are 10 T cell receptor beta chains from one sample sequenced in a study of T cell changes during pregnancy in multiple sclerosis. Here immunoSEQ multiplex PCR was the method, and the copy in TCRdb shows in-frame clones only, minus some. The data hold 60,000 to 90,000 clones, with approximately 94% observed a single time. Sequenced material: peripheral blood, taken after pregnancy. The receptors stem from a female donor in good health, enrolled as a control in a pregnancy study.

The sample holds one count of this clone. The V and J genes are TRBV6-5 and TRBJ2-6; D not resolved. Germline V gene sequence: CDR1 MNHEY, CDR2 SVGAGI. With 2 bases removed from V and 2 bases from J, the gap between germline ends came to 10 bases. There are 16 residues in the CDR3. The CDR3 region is CASSYAGGPGANVLTF. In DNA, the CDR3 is TGTGCCAGCAGTTACGCCGGTGGTCCTGGGGCCAACGTCCTGACTTTC.

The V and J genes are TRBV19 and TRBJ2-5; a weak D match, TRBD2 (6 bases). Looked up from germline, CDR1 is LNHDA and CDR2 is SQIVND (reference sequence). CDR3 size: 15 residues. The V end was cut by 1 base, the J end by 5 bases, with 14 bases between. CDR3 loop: CASSIGRTILETQYF. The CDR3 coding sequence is TGTGCCAGTAGTATAGGCAGGACTATTTTGGAGACCCAGTACTTC. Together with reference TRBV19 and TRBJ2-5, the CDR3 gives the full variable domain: DGGITQSPKYLFRKEGQNVTLSCEQNLNHDAMYWYRQDPGQGLRLIYYSQIVNDFQKGDIAEGYSVSREKKESFPLTVTSAQKNPTAFYLCASSIGRTILETQYFGPGTRLLVL.

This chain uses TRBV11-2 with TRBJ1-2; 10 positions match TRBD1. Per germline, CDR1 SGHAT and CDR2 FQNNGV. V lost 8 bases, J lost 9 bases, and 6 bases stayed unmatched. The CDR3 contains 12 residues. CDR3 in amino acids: CASPAGQGSYTF. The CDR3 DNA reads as TGTGCCAGCCCCGCGGGACAGGGGAGCTACACCTTC. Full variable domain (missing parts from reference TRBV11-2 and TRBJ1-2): EAGVAQSPRYKIIEKRQSVAFWCNPISGHATLYWYQQILGQGPKLLIQFQNNGVVDDSQLPKDRFSAERLKGVDSTLKIQPAKLEDSAVYLCASPAGQGSYTFGSGTRLTVV.

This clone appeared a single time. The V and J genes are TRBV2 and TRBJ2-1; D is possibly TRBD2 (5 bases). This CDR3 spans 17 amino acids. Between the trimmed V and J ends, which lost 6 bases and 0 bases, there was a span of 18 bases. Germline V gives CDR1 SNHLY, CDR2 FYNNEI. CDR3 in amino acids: CASRASWGDVSYNEQFF. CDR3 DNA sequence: TGTGCCAGCAGGGCTTCATGGGGAGATGTCTCCTACAATGAGCAGTTCTTC. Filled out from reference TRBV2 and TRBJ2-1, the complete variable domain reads EPEVTQTPSHQVTQMGQEVILRCVPISNHLYFYWYRQILGQKVEFLVSFYNNEISEKSEIFDDQFSVERPDGSNFTLKIRSTKLEDSAMYFCASRASWGDVSYNEQFFGPGTRLTVL.

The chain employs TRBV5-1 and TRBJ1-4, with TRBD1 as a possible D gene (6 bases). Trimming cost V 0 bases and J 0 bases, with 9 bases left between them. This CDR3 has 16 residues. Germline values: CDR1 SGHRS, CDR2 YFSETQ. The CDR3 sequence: CASSLVGAATNEKLFF. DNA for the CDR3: TGCGCCAGCAGCTTGGTGGGGGCTGCAACTAATGAAAAACTGTTTTTT.

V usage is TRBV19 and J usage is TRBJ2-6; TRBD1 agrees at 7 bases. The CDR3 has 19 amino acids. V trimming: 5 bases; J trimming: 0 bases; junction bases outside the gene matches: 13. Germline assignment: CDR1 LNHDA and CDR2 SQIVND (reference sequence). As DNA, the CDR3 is TGTGCCAGTAGTCCTGGCCAGGGGGTTACCCTCTCTGGGGCCAACGTCCTGACTTTC. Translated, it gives CASSPGQGVTLSGANVLTF.

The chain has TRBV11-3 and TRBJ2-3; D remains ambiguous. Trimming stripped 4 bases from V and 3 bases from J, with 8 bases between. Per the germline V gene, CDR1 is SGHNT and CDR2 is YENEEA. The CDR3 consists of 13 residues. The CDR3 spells CASSSTETDTQYF. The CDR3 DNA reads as TGTGCCAGCAGCTCTACAGAGACAGATACGCAGTATTTT.

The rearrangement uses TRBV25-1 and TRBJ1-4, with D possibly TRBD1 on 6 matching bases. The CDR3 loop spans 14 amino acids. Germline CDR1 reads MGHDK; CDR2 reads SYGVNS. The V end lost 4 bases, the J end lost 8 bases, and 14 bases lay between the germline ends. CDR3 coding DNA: TGTGCCAGCAGTGCGTACAGGGAATCCGAAAAACTGTTTTTT. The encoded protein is CASSAYRESEKLFF.

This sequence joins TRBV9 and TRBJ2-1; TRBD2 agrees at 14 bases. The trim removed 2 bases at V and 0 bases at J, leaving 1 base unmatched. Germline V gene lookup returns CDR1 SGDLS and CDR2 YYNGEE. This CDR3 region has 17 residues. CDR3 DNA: TGTGCCAGCAGCGTCGGGACTAGCGGGAGCTCCTACAATGAGCAGTTCTTC. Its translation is CASSVGTSGSSYNEQFF.

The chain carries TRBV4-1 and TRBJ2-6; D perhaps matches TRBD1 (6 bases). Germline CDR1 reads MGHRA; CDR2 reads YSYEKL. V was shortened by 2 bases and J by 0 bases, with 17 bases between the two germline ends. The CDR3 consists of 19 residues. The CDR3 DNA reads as TGCGCCAGCAGCCAACCCCAAGGACAGATCTCCTCTGGGGCCAACGTCCTGACTTTC. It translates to CASSQPQGQISSGANVLTF.